The T cell receptor beta chain described here comes from a study of blood T cell repertoires in COVID-19. Study information: Samples representing acute and convalescent COVID-19 were sourced from the United States, Italy and Spain. The analysed material was cDNA or gDNA that came from T cells, B-cell-depleted T cells, or PBMCs.

The CDR3 has 16 residues. Germline trimming cut 0 bases from V and 2 bases from J; bases unmatched to any gene: 4. Germline CDR1 reads SGHTA; CDR2 reads FQGNSA. As handled by the study authors: Quantification of nucleated cells was approximated via reference gene primer amplification. TCRdb keeps only in-frame clones here, not all; method: immunoSEQ multiplex PCR. D and trimming were read from the DNA, whereas the V and J calls and clone size are those reported in that table. The sample lists some 100,000 clones; around four fifths were seen once. The sequenced sample was peripheral blood. The chain carries TRBV7-2 and TRBJ2-1; 7 bases fit TRBD1. This sequence originates from a woman aged 70-85 years with acute or convalescent COVID-19. The CDR3, as DNA: TGTGCCAGCAGCTTAGCGCAACAGGGGCCCTACAATGAGCAGTTCTTC. Its translation is CASSLAQQGPYNEQFF.